Below, 26 T cell receptor beta chains from the same sample are listed, as sequenced in a study of T cell responses to AZD1222 COVID-19 vaccine. This table comes from immunoSEQ multiplex PCR, and its TCRdb copy is limited to in-frame clones, with some not included. The repertoire has about 110,000 clones, around 90% of them found once; the top ten carry roughly 7%. The sample was peripheral blood, taken on day 0 of AZD1222 vaccination. Receptors originate from an adult in good health.

The J gene is TRBJ1-4, the V gene TRBV27; D is unclear. V was shortened by 9 bases and J by 2 bases, with 16 bases between the two germline ends. The CDR3 totals 15 residues. The germline CDR1 and CDR2 sequences are MNHEY and SMNVEV (reference sequence). The CDR3 is CASTARGVTNEKLFF. CDR3 nucleotide sequence: TGTGCCAGTACTGCCCGCGGGGTGACTAATGAAAAACTGTTTTTT.

The chain uses TRBV30 and TRBJ2-3; the D gene is possibly TRBD2 (7 bases). Germline-derived CDR1 and CDR2 are GTSNPN and SVGIG (reference sequence). Trimming left V 0 bases short and J 3 bases short, with 13 bases between. The CDR3 runs to 15 residues. The CDR3 loop is CAWSVGGARTDTQYF. The DNA for the CDR3 is TGTGCCTGGAGTGTTGGGGGGGCTAGGACAGATACGCAGTATTTT.

The CDR3 nucleotides read TGCGCCAGCAGCTTGACTTGGGGAGGCACTGAAGCTTTCTTT. Its protein product is CASSLTWGGTEAFF. This rearrangement joins TRBV5-1 to TRBJ1-1; D not certain. The germline V and J ends were trimmed by 1 base and 4 bases, with 11 bases remaining between them. This CDR3 has 14 amino acids. Germline V gene lookup returns CDR1 SGHRS and CDR2 YFSETQ.

The chain is built from TRBV5-1 and TRBJ2-1; D assignment may be TRBD1 or TRBD2 (5 bases each). Trimming shortened V by 3 bases and J by 7 bases, and 11 bases separated the two germline ends. Germline values: CDR1 SGHRS, CDR2 YFSETQ. This CDR3 has 13 residues. The CDR3, as DNA: TGCGCCAGCAGCTGGGACCTGGGGAATGAGCAGTTCTTC. Encoded protein: CASSWDLGNEQFF. Full variable domain (remainder filled in from reference TRBV5-1 and TRBJ2-1): KAGVTQTPRYLIKTRGQQVTLSCSPISGHRSVSWYQQTPGQGLQFLFEYFSETQRNKGNFPGRFSGRQFSNSRSEMNVSTLELGDSALYLCASSWDLGNEQFFGPGTRLTVL.

The J gene is TRBJ1-2, the V gene TRBV29-1, with D tentatively TRBD1 (5 bases). The ends were cut back, 5 bases at V and 1 base at J, with 11 bases in the middle. The germline V gene encodes CDR1 SQVTM and CDR2 ANQGSEA. The CDR3 covers 13 residues. The CDR3 is CSVRDGVNYGYTF. The CDR3 DNA is TGCAGCGTTAGGGACGGAGTTAACTATGGCTACACCTTC.

This chain connects TRBV12-3 or TRBV12-4 to TRBJ1-1; D unclear. The germline V and J ends were trimmed by 6 bases and 6 bases, with 14 bases remaining between them. CDR3 size: 13 residues. CDR3 in DNA: TGTGCCAGCAGACCCTCGGAATGGTCTGAAGCTTTCTTT. It is translated as CASRPSEWSEAFF.

This chain connects TRBV12-3 or TRBV12-4 to TRBJ2-7, with a weak D call TRBD2 (5 bases). Trimming stripped 3 bases from V and 6 bases from J, with 9 bases between. The CDR3 is 12 residues long. CDR3 coding DNA: TGTGCCAGCAGTTTGAGGGCTCCCGAGCAGTACTTC. It is translated as CASSLRAPEQYF.

The CDR3 sequence is CASSVRGSDEQFF. The CDR3 coding sequence is TGTGCCAGCAGCGTACGGGGCTCCGATGAGCAGTTCTTC. This chain connects TRBV9 to TRBJ2-1; D assignment may be TRBD1 or TRBD2 (5 bases each). The germline V gene encodes CDR1 SGDLS and CDR2 YYNGEE. The V and J ends lost 1 base and 8 bases respectively, with 10 bases between them. The CDR3 is made up of 13 amino acids.

The chain recombines TRBV12-3 or TRBV12-4 with TRBJ1-2, with D perhaps matching TRBD1 (6 bases). The CDR3 totals 12 residues. Trimming left V 5 bases short and J 7 bases short, with 11 bases between. CDR3 region: CASSKGVGGYTF. The CDR3 DNA sequence: TGTGCCAGCAGTAAGGGGGTTGGTGGCTACACCTTC.

In its sample, this clone was seen once. This chain uses TRBV5-6 with TRBJ1-6; TRBD1 might be the D (5 bases). V gave up 4 bases and J gave up 8 bases, with 16 bases separating them. This CDR3 has 15 amino acids. Germline loops: CDR1 SGHDT, CDR2 YYEEEE. In nucleotides, the CDR3 is TGTGCCAGCAGCCGGAGGGCAGGGTGGGATTCACCCCTCCACTTT. Its translation is CASSRRAGWDSPLHF.

The chain joins TRBV27 to TRBJ1-2; D gene ambiguous. The CDR3 has 16 residues. Trimming removed 3 bases from V and 4 bases from J, with 18 bases in between. CDR1 is MNHEY, CDR2 SMNVEV, per germline (reference sequence). Here the CDR3 DNA reads TGTGCCAGCAGTTTTATGTGGCAGACAAGTACCTATGGCTACACCTTC. Its protein is CASSFMWQTSTYGYTF.

The chain has TRBV28 and TRBJ1-2, with D possibly matching TRBD1 (5 bases). CDR1 MDHEN and CDR2 SYDVKM come from the germline V gene. V was pared by 3 bases and J by 7 bases, with 18 bases between. The CDR3 extends over 15 amino acids. The CDR3 spells CASSFPDMGRSGYTF. The CDR3 DNA reads as TGTGCCAGCAGTTTTCCCGACATGGGGCGTAGTGGCTACACCTTC.

The rearrangement joins TRBV7-3 to TRBJ2-1; maybe TRBD1 (6 bases). Germline lookup yields CDR1 SGHTA and CDR2 FQGTGA. This CDR3 is 14 amino acids long. Trimming pared 5 bases from V and 4 bases from J, leaving 12 bases between. CDR3 residues: CASSQSTGYNEQFF. For the CDR3, the DNA is TGTGCCAGCAGCCAATCTACAGGGTACAATGAGCAGTTCTTC.

The chain uses TRBV24-1 and TRBJ1-1; D might be TRBD1 (6 bases). Germline V gives CDR1 KGHDR, CDR2 SFDVKD. The CDR3 length is 15 residues. Trimming shortened V by 5 bases and J by 1 base, and 13 bases separated the two germline ends. CDR3 DNA: TGTGCCACCAGTGGTAACAGGGCTGGGAACACTGAAGCTTTCTTT. Translation gives CATSGNRAGNTEAFF.

This chain joins TRBV28 and TRBJ1-6; 7 nucleotides match TRBD1. This CDR3 has 16 amino acids. Germline-derived CDR1 and CDR2 are MDHEN and SYDVKM. Trimming took 6 bases from V and 10 from J; bases not matched to a gene: 15. CDR3 amino acids: CASRTWDSPFGSPLHF. For the CDR3, the DNA is TGTGCCAGCAGGACATGGGACAGCCCGTTCGGGTCACCCCTCCACTTT.

The chain joins TRBV27 to TRBJ2-5; 8 positions agree with TRBD1. V shed 6 bases, J shed 4 bases, and the junction held 7 bases outside the gene matches. Germline values: CDR1 MNHEY, CDR2 SMNVEV (reference sequence). This CDR3 has 14 amino acids. The CDR3 DNA reads TGTGCCAGCAGCTCTCGCAGGGGGCGAGAGACCCAGTACTTC. It translates to CASSSRRGRETQYF.

The chain combines TRBV5-6 with TRBJ1-2; a weak D match, TRBD1 (6 bases). Trimming cost V 1 base and J 10 bases, with 14 bases left between them. There are 13 residues in the CDR3. Germline V lookup: CDR1 SGHDT, CDR2 YYEEEE. Here the CDR3 reads CASSLTAGADYTF. CDR3 nucleotides: TGTGCCAGCAGCTTGACGGCAGGGGCAGACTACACCTTC.

The chain links TRBV6-6 to TRBJ2-7; maybe TRBD1 (7 bases). The CDR3 has 17 amino acids. The germline CDR1 and CDR2 sequences are MNHNY and SVGAGI (reference sequence). The V and J ends lost 5 bases and 3 bases respectively, with 23 bases between them. The CDR3 DNA is TGTGCCAGCAGTCCCCGGACAGGTCCTCAGGACTACTACGAGCAGTACTTC. Residues: CASSPRTGPQDYYEQYF.

This clone was detected only once. The V gene is TRBV4-1, the J gene TRBJ1-4, with D unresolved. V was trimmed by 3 bases and J by 11 bases, leaving 16 bases between them. The CDR3 has 14 residues. Germline CDR1 is MGHRA and CDR2 is YSYEKL. The CDR3: CASSQRSGSQKLFF. The CDR3 DNA is TGCGCCAGCAGCCAGAGAAGCGGCAGTCAGAAACTGTTTTTT.

This rearrangement joins TRBV5-5 to TRBJ1-5; 7 nucleotides match TRBD1. The germline V gene encodes CDR1 SGHKS and CDR2 YYEKEE (reference sequence). V shed 2 bases, J shed 6 bases, and the junction held 11 bases outside the gene matches. The CDR3 spans 16 residues. The CDR3 loop reads CASSFGSTGSAQPQHF. The CDR3 DNA reads as TGTGCCAGCAGCTTTGGTTCGACAGGGTCCGCTCAGCCCCAGCATTTT.

The chain joins TRBV7-9 to TRBJ1-3; a possible D gene is TRBD1 (5 bases). The CDR3 covers 16 residues. Looked up from germline, CDR1 is SEHNR and CDR2 is FQNEAQ (reference sequence). The V end lost 1 base, the J end lost 2 bases, and 12 bases lay between the germline ends. The DNA of the CDR3 is TGTGCCAGCAGCTTAGATGGGGGGAGAGCTGGAAACACCATATATTTT. Encoded protein: CASSLDGGRAGNTIYF.

This chain links TRBV29-1 with TRBJ1-1; 8 positions match TRBD1. The germline CDR1 and CDR2 sequences are SQVTM and ANQGSEA. Losses at the gene ends were 6 bases for V and 8 bases for J; bases not matched to a gene: 8. The CDR3 sequence is 12 residues long. The CDR3 sequence: CSVGTGTIEAFF. In DNA form, the CDR3 reads TGCAGCGTAGGGACAGGCACAATCGAAGCTTTCTTT.

The chain has TRBV19 and TRBJ1-5; D not resolved. The CDR3 covers 16 residues. The V gene's germline CDR1 is LNHDA and CDR2 SQIVND (reference sequence). Trimming stripped 1 base from V and 0 bases from J, with 10 bases between. CDR3: CASSIGNPNSNQPQHF. Here the CDR3 DNA reads TGTGCCAGTAGTATAGGTAATCCGAATAGCAATCAGCCCCAGCATTTT.

The V gene is TRBV28, the J gene TRBJ1-5; no clear D. This CDR3 has 15 amino acids. The germline V gene encodes CDR1 MDHEN and CDR2 SYDVKM. V dropped 1 base and J dropped 0 bases, with 7 bases sitting between them. The CDR3 DNA is TGTGCCAGCAGTTTATTGGAGGGTAGCAATCAGCCCCAGCATTTT. Protein sequence: CASSLLEGSNQPQHF.

The J gene is TRBJ2-6, the V gene TRBV6-5; D remains unclear. Germline CDR1 reads MNHEY; CDR2 reads SVGAGI. The germline V and J ends were trimmed by 5 bases and 0 bases, with 5 bases remaining between them. This CDR3 is built from 14 residues. The CDR3 loop reads CASSPISGANVLTF. DNA of the CDR3: TGTGCCAGCAGTCCGATCTCTGGGGCCAACGTCCTGACTTTC.

This chain links TRBV6-4 with TRBJ1-6; D remains unclear. Trimming pared 2 bases from V and 9 bases from J, leaving 8 bases between. The V gene's germline CDR1 is MRHNA and CDR2 SNTAGT. This CDR3 is built from 13 residues. The CDR3 region is CASSDQDGSPLHF. CDR3 nucleotides: TGTGCCAGCAGTGACCAGGATGGTTCACCCCTCCACTTT.